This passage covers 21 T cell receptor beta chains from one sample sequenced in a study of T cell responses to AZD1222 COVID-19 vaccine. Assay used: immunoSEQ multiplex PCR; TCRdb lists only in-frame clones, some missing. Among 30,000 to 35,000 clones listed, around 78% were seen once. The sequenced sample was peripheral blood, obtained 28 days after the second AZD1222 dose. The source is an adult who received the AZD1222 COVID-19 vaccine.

CDR3 in amino acids: CASSLGPNYGYTF. The CDR3 DNA follows: TGTGCCAGCAGTCTTGGACCGAACTATGGCTACACCTTC. This chain links TRBV28 with TRBJ1-2; no definite D call. The CDR3 is made up of 13 amino acids. Between the trimmed V and J ends, which lost 5 bases and 2 bases, there was a span of 9 bases. From germline, CDR1 is MDHEN and CDR2 SYDVKM.

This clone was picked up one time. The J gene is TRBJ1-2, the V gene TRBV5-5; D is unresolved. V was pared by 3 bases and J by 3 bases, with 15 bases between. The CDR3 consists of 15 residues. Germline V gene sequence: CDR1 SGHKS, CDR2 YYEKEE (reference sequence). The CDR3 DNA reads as TGTGCCAGCAGCTCGGCGCCCGGTTTGGACTATGGCTACACCTTC. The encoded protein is CASSSAPGLDYGYTF.

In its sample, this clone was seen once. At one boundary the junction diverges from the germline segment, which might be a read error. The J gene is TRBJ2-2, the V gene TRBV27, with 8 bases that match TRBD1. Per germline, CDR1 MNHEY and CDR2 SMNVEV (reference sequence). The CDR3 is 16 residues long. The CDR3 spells CASSFQGATKTGELFF. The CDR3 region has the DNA TGTGCCAGCAGTTTTCAGGGGGCAACGAAAACCGGGGAGCTGTTTTTT.

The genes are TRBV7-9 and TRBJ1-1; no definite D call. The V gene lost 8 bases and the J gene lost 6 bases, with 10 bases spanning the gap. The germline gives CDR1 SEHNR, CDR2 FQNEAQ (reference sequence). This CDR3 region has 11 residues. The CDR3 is CASQTRSEAFF. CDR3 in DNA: TGTGCCAGCCAGACGAGGTCTGAAGCTTTCTTT.

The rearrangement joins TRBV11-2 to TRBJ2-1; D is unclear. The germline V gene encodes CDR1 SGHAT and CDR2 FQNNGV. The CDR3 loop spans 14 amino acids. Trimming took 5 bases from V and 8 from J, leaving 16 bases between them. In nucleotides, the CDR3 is TGTGCCAGCAGCCCCCAACCGGCAACGGATGAGCAGTTCTTC. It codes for CASSPQPATDEQFF.

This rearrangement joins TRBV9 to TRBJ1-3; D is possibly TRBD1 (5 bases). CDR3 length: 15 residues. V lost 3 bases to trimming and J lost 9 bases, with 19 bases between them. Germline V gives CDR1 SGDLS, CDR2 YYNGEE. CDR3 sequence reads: CASSEGRVPVSTIYF. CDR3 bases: TGTGCCAGCAGCGAGGGACGGGTACCTGTCAGCACCATATATTTT.

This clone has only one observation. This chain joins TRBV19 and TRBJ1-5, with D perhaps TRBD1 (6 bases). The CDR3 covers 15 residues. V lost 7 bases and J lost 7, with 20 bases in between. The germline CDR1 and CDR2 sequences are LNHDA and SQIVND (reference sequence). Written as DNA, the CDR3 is TGTGCCAGTACCGAACGTCCGGGGGCTAAGCAGCCCCAGCATTTT. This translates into CASTERPGAKQPQHF.

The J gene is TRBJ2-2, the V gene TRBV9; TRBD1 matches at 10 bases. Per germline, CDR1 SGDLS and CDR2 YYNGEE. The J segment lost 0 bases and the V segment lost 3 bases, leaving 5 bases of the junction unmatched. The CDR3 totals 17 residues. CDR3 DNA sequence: TGTGCCAGCAGCGGGGTAGGGACAGGGGCGAACACCGGGGAGCTGTTTTTT. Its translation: CASSGVGTGANTGELFF.

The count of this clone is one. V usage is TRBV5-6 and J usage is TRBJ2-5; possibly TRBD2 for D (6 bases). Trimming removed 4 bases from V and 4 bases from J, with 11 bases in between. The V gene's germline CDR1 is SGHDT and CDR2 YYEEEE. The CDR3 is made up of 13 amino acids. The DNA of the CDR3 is TGTGCCAGCAGCGGGGGAGGAAGAGAGACCCAGTACTTC. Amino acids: CASSGGGRETQYF.

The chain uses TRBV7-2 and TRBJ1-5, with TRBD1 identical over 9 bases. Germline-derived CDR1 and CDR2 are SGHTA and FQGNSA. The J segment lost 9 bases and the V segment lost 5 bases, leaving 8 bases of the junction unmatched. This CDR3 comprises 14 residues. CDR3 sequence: CASSQQGALVPQHF. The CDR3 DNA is TGTGCCAGCAGCCAACAGGGGGCGTTGGTGCCCCAGCATTTT.

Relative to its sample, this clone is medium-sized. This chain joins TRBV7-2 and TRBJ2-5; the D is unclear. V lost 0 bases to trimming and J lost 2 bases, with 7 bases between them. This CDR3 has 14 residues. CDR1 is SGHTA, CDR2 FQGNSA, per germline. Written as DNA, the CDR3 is TGTGCCAGCAGCTTAGCTGAGCGACAAGAGACCCAGTACTTC. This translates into CASSLAERQETQYF. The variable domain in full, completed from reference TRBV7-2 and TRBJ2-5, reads GAGVSQSPSNKVTEKGKDVELRCDPISGHTALYWYRQSLGQGLEFLIYFQGNSAPDKSGLPSDRFSAERTGGSVSTLTIQRTQQEDSAVYLCASSLAERQETQYFGPGTRLLVL.

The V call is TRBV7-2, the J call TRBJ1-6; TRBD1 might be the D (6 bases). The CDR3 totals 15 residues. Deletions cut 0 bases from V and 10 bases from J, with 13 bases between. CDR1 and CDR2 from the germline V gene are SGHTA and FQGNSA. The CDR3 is CASSLAGQPVSPLHF. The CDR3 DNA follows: TGTGCCAGCAGCTTAGCAGGACAGCCGGTCTCACCCCTCCACTTT.

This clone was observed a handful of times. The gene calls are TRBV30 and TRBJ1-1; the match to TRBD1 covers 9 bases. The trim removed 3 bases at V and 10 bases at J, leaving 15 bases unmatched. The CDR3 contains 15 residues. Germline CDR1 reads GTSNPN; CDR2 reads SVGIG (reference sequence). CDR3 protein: CAWRETGQGRRTAFF. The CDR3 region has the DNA TGTGCCTGGAGGGAAACCGGACAGGGGAGGCGGACAGCTTTCTTT.

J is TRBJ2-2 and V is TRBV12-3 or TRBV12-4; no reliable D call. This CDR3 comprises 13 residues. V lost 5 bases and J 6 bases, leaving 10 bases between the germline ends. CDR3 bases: TGTGCCAGCAGTCCCCAGGTCCCCGGGGAGCTGTTTTTT. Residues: CASSPQVPGELFF.

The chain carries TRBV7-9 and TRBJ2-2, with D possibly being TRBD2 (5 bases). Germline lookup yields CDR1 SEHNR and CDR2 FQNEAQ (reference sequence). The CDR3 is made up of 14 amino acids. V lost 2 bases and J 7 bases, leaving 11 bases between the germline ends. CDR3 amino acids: CASSLLSAGGELFF. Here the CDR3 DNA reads TGTGCCAGCAGCTTATTGTCTGCGGGCGGGGAGCTGTTTTTT.

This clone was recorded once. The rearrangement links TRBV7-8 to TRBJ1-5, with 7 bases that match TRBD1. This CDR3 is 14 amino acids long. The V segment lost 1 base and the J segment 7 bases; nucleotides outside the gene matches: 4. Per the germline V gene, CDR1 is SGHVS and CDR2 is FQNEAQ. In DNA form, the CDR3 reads TGTGCCAGCAGCTTAGAGGGGGCGACGCAGCCCCAGCATTTT. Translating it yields CASSLEGATQPQHF.

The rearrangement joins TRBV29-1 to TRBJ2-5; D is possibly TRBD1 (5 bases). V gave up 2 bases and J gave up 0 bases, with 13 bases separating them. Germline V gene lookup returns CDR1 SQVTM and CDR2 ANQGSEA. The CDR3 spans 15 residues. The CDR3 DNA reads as TGCAGCGTTGAAAGGTACAGGTGGTACCAAGAGACCCAGTACTTC. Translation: CSVERYRWYQETQYF.

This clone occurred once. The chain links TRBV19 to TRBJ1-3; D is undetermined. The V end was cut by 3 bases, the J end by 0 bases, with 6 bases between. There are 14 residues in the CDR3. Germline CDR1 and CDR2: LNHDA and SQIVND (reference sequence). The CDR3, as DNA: TGTGCCAGTAGTATGGGCGGCTCTGGAAACACCATATATTTT. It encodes CASSMGGSGNTIYF.

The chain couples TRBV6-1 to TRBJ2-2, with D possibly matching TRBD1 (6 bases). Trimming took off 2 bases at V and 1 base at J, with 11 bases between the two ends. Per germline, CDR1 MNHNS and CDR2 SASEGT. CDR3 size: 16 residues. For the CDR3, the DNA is TGTGCCAGCAGTGAACCCCCGGGACAGAACACCGGGGAGCTGTTTTTT. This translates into CASSEPPGQNTGELFF.

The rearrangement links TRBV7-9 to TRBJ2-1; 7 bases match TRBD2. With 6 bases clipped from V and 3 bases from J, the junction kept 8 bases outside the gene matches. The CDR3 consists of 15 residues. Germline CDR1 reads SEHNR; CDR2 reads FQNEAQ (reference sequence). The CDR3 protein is CASSPSGNIYNEQFF. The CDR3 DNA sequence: TGTGCCAGCAGTCCCAGCGGGAACATCTACAATGAGCAGTTCTTC.

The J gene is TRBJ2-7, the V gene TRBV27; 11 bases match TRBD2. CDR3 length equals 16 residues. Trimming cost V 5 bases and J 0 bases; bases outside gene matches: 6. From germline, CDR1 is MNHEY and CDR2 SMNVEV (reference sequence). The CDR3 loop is CASSRAGTSGSYEQYF. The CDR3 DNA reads TGTGCCAGCAGTCGGGCCGGGACTAGCGGCTCCTACGAGCAGTACTTC.